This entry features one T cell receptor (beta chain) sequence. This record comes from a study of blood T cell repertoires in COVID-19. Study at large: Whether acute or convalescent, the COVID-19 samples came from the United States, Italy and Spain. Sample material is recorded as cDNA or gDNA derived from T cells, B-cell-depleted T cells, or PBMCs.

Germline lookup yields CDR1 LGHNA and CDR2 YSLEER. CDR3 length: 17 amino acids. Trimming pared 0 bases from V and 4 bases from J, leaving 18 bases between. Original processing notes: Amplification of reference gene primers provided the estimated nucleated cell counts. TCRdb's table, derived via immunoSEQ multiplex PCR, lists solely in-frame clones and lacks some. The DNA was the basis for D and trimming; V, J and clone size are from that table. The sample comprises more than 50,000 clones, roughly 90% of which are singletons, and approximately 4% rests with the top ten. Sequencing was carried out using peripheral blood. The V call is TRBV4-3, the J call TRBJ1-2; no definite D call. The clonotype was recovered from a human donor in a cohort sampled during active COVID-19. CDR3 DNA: TGCGCCAGCAGCCAAGATCCCACCCCTAACAGTCCCTATGGCTACACCTTC. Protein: CASSQDPTPNSPYGYTF.